The 19 T cell receptor beta chains below come from one sample, sequenced in a study of cytomegalovirus exposure and HLA in healthy donors. PCR employed 60 Vbeta and 13 Jbeta primers. Only in-frame clones appear in the TCRdb table, and some are missing; sequencing was by immunoSEQ multiplex PCR. Of 150,000 to 200,000 clones listed, approximately 84% were seen once; the top ten hold 0.2% to 0.3%. Input material: PBMCs. Source of these receptors: a girl in the first two years of life in good health and CMV-seronegative.

V is TRBV15 and J is TRBJ1-2; tentatively, D is TRBD1 (6 bases). From germline, CDR1 is LNHNV and CDR2 YYDKDF (reference sequence). Trimming pared 5 bases from V and 3 bases from J, leaving 10 bases between. This CDR3 has 13 amino acids. The CDR3 reads CATSSGGDYGYTF. CDR3 coding DNA: TGTGCCACCAGCTCGGGGGGCGACTATGGCTACACCTTC.

The CDR3 DNA sequence: TGTGCCAGCAGCCCTCGGAGTAGCGGGGTCTCCTACGAGCAGTACTTC. Its translation: CASSPRSSGVSYEQYF. The chain uses TRBV7-9 and TRBJ2-7; TRBD2 aligns across 8 bases. V trimming: 5 bases; J trimming: 0 bases; junction bases outside the gene matches: 9. CDR3 length: 16 amino acids. The germline CDR1 and CDR2 sequences are SEHNR and FQNEAQ (reference sequence).

The chain combines TRBV27 with TRBJ1-2; 7 bases are a match to TRBD1. Per the germline V gene, CDR1 is MNHEY and CDR2 is SMNVEV (reference sequence). Trimming cost V 9 bases and J 10 bases; bases outside gene matches: 8. The CDR3 consists of 11 residues. The CDR3 sequence: CASRQGWVYTF. In DNA, the CDR3 is TGTGCCAGTAGACAGGGTTGGGTCTACACCTTC.

This clone was counted a few times. The J gene is TRBJ2-1, the V gene TRBV7-9; 10 bases align to TRBD2. Trimming cost V 3 bases and J 10 bases; bases outside gene matches: 12. Per the germline V gene, CDR1 is SEHNR and CDR2 is FQNEAQ (reference sequence). The CDR3 consists of 16 residues. The CDR3 DNA sequence: TGTGCCAGCAGCTTCCCATTCCAGCGGGGGGGGTCCGAGCAGTTCTTC. Protein sequence: CASSFPFQRGGSEQFF.

The chain links TRBV4-1 to TRBJ1-2; 11 positions match TRBD1. This CDR3 contains 17 residues. The V segment lost 0 bases and the J segment 7 bases; nucleotides outside the gene matches: 10. CDR1 MGHRA and CDR2 YSYEKL come from the germline V gene. In DNA, the CDR3 is TGCGCCAGCAGCCAAGATTTTGGGACAGGGGGTAGGTTTGGCTACACCTTC. Translating it yields CASSQDFGTGGRFGYTF.

The V gene is TRBV6-5, the J gene TRBJ2-5, with 9 bases matching TRBD1. This CDR3 has 14 residues. Germline V lookup: CDR1 MNHEY, CDR2 SVGAGI. V lost 6 bases, J lost 5 bases, and 7 bases stayed unmatched. CDR3 loop: CASRTGQGWETQYF. For the CDR3, the DNA is TGTGCCAGCAGGACGGGACAGGGCTGGGAGACCCAGTACTTC.

The J gene is TRBJ2-7, the V gene TRBV19; 10 bases fit TRBD1. CDR3 length: 17 residues. Germline assignment: CDR1 LNHDA and CDR2 SQIVND (reference sequence). The V gene end was trimmed by 1 base and the J gene end by 7 bases; junction bases not matched to a gene: 13. This CDR3 reads CASSIGLTGGTAREQYF. For the CDR3, the DNA is TGTGCCAGTAGTATAGGGCTGACAGGGGGCACGGCGAGGGAGCAGTACTTC.

V gene TRBV14 combines with J gene TRBJ2-5; the D is unclear. The CDR3 is 13 residues long. Germline assignment: CDR1 SGHDN and CDR2 FVKESK. Between the trimmed V and J ends, which lost 1 base and 9 bases, there was a span of 12 bases. CDR3 protein: CASSQAYLGAQYF. CDR3 coding DNA: TGTGCCAGCAGCCAAGCCTATCTTGGAGCCCAGTACTTC.

J is TRBJ1-3 and V is TRBV30, with TRBD1 as a possible D gene (5 bases). V was shortened by 1 base and J by 4 bases, with 11 bases between the two germline ends. This CDR3 spans 14 amino acids. Germline-derived CDR1 and CDR2 are GTSNPN and SVGIG (reference sequence). In DNA, the CDR3 is TGTGCCTGGAGTGAAGGGGTTGGAGGAAACACCATATATTTT. Translating gives CAWSEGVGGNTIYF.

The CDR3 bases are TGTGCCAGCAGCGCCACAGGGTACGAGCAGTACTTC. Translation gives CASSATGYEQYF. This chain uses TRBV11-2 with TRBJ2-7; TRBD1 is a possible D gene (6 bases). The CDR3 is 12 residues long. CDR1 is SGHAT and CDR2 is FQNNGV in the germline V gene. With 5 bases removed from V and 4 bases from J, the gap between germline ends came to 9 bases.

The V and J genes are TRBV10-3 and TRBJ2-1; 10 bases match TRBD1. Germline CDR1 ENHRY, CDR2 SYGVKD. V shed 2 bases, J shed 6 bases, and the junction held 1 base outside the gene matches. This CDR3 is 14 amino acids long. CDR3 amino acids: CAISEDRGRNEQFF. CDR3 DNA: TGTGCCATCAGTGAGGACAGGGGGCGCAATGAGCAGTTCTTC.

The chain has TRBV5-1 and TRBJ1-2; the match to TRBD1 covers 8 bases. CDR1 is SGHRS and CDR2 is YFSETQ in the germline V gene. This CDR3 contains 14 residues. V was pared by 0 bases and J by 7 bases, with 5 bases of the junction left unmatched. CDR3 amino acids: CASSLDRGDGGYTF. The CDR3 DNA sequence: TGCGCCAGCAGCTTGGACAGGGGGGATGGTGGCTACACCTTC.

V is TRBV10-3 and J is TRBJ2-7; tentatively, D is TRBD1 (5 bases). The V gene lost 3 bases and the J gene lost 2 bases, with 8 bases spanning the gap. CDR3 length equals 13 residues. The germline V gene encodes CDR1 ENHRY and CDR2 SYGVKD. CDR3 sequence reads: CAISDRVAYEQYF. The DNA of the CDR3 is TGTGCCATCAGTGACAGGGTGGCCTACGAGCAGTACTTC.

This chain's CDR3 is CASSEMPPGASQETQYF. The DNA for the CDR3 is TGTGCCAGCAGTGAAATGCCCCCAGGGGCCAGCCAAGAGACCCAGTACTTC. V gene TRBV7-2 combines with J gene TRBJ2-5, with D maybe TRBD1 (6 bases). The CDR3 has 17 amino acids. The germline gives CDR1 SGHTA, CDR2 FQGNSA. Deletions cut 6 bases from V and 1 base from J, with 21 bases between.

This clone was counted once. This sequence joins TRBV18 and TRBJ1-1; D not resolved. Germline V gene data show CDR1 as KGHSH and CDR2 as LQKENI. The CDR3 totals 14 residues. Trimming removed 0 bases at V and 4 bases at J, with 9 bases between. The CDR3 spells CASSPPIGVTEAFF. In nucleotides, the CDR3 is TGTGCCAGCTCACCACCTATAGGAGTCACTGAAGCTTTCTTT.

The V gene is TRBV15, the J gene TRBJ2-7, with TRBD1 matching 9 bases. Germline lookup yields CDR1 LNHNV and CDR2 YYDKDF (reference sequence). V dropped 5 bases and J dropped 5; count of bases not matched to a gene: 4. The CDR3 is made up of 13 amino acids. The CDR3 bases are TGTGCCACCAGCTCGGGACAGGGAGACGAGCAGTACTTC. Protein: CATSSGQGDEQYF.

V usage is TRBV2 and J usage is TRBJ2-6; 9 nucleotides line up with TRBD1. The CDR3 totals 20 residues. The V segment lost 4 bases and the J segment 1 base; nucleotides outside the gene matches: 14. Germline V gene data show CDR1 as SNHLY and CDR2 as FYNNEI. The CDR3 sequence: CASSAEGQGIPFSGANVLTF. The CDR3 DNA reads as TGTGCCAGCAGTGCGGAGGGACAGGGAATCCCCTTTTCTGGGGCCAACGTCCTGACTTTC.

This clone was seen a few times. The rearrangement joins TRBV4-2 to TRBJ1-3; D uncertain. V lost 0 bases and J lost 0, with 15 bases in between. This CDR3 has 18 residues. CDR1 is LGHNA and CDR2 is YNFKEQ in the germline V gene. The CDR3 DNA reads TGTGCCAGCAGCCAAGAGAGTCAGAGGGCTTTCTCTGGAAACACCATATATTTT. This codes for CASSQESQRAFSGNTIYF.

This chain connects TRBV11-2 to TRBJ1-5, with 9 bases fitting TRBD1. The CDR3 consists of 15 residues. Trimming at V came to 1 base and at J to 7 bases, leaving 5 bases not matched to a gene. Germline CDR1 SGHAT, CDR2 FQNNGV. The chain's CDR3 is CASSLVGTGNQPQHF. The CDR3 nucleotides are TGTGCCAGCAGCTTAGTAGGGACAGGGAACCAGCCCCAGCATTTT.